This T cell receptor (beta chain) is drawn from a study of early T cells in non-severe SARS-CoV-2 infection. Study background: Chains were unpaired, as sequencing was done on bulk RNA from unsorted whole blood. Regarding the study as a whole: Anti-spike CD8 responses were favored in VDJdb matching, and private and CD4 specificities were missed.

About this clonotype itself: Its antigen is not identified.

Individual cDNA molecules each received unique molecular identifiers attached to them. TCRdb processed the 5' RACE reads anew with MiXCR; each CDR3 protein has one entry. The table has tens of thousands of distinct CDR3 sequences, about a tenth seen once. CDR3 size: 15 residues. Trimming pared 3 bases from V and 0 bases from J, leaving 15 bases between. Germline CDR1 GTSNPN, CDR2 SVGIG (reference sequence). This chain joins TRBV30 and TRBJ2-7, with D possibly being TRBD2 (6 bases). This TCR was recovered from an adult who was a healthcare worker with PCR-confirmed SARS-CoV-2 infection or an uninfected control (not recorded which). Sequenced material: whole blood. In DNA form, the CDR3 reads TGTGCCTGGAGCCCGGGACTTCCTAGCTCCTACGAGCAGTACTTC. Translating it yields CAWSPGLPSSYEQYF.